This is a list of T cell receptor beta chains from one sample in a study of T cell changes during pregnancy in multiple sclerosis. The protocol was immunoSEQ multiplex PCR, while the TCRdb copy is restricted to in-frame clones and leaves out a portion. The sample includes 30,000 to 35,000 clones, 90% seen only once; the top ten take 9.5% to 12%. The material was CD8+ T cells from peripheral blood mononuclear cells, obtained before pregnancy. These receptors were collected from a female donor with multiple sclerosis, enrolled in a pregnancy study. The conserved cysteine and the conserved F or W are not part of the CDR3 here. Some rows have no size entry. The others give once, few or many, or a class for an expanded clone.

j_call v_call clone_size cdr3_aa
TRBJ2-7 TRBV6-5 NA ASRKSRVYEQY
TRBJ2-5 TRBV7-9 once AVGFGETQY
TRBJ2-7 TRBV14 NA ASRGGTSYEQY
TRBJ2-7 TRBV7-9 NA ASSFGTGTSEQY
TRBJ1-2 TRBV6-5 NA ASSSRGGGGSYGYT
TRBJ2-7 TRBV19 NA ASSISSGGNYEQY
TRBJ2-7 TRBV14 NA ASSEIITGQGADEQY
TRBJ2-5 TRBV30 NA AWRHVQGTQY
TRBJ1-4 TRBV7-9 NA ASSSTETDRGANEKLF
TRBJ1-1 TRBV27 NA ASSLLWYTEAF
TRBJ1-1 TRBV11-2 NA ASSSARGPHTEAF
TRBJ2-1 TRBV2 many ASTLAGGNEQF
TRBJ2-7 TRBV7-9 NA ASSLTGLEQY
TRBJ1-1 TRBV7-9 NA ASSLRVPGQENTEAF
TRBJ2-7 TRBV27 NA ASSYSPREQY
TRBJ2-1 TRBV11-2 NA ASSWGGSYNEQF
TRBJ2-1 TRBV14 NA ASSFLAGVNNEQF
TRBJ2-3 TRBV5-1 once ASSLMRIGGGPGSTDTQY
TRBJ2-7 TRBV4-1 NA ASSQERTRGGRDEQY
TRBJ2-1 TRBV18 once ASSPSDRHSYNEQF
TRBJ2-2 TRBV9 few ASSVEEAGYTGELF
TRBJ2-7 TRBV7-9 NA ASQRGTGANEQY
TRBJ2-3 TRBV9 NA ASSAGTGSIHTDTQY
TRBJ2-7 TRBV7-9 NA ASSQERGGYEQY
TRBJ1-1 TRBV19 NA ASRTGTTEAF
TRBJ1-1 TRBV5-5 NA ASSLGHEAF
TRBJ2-7 TRBV7-9 NA ASSLVAGALYEQY
TRBJ2-1 TRBV27 NA ASSLRGGEQSKF
TRBJ2-2 TRBV4-2 NA ASSHPRYGELF
TRBJ1-1 TRBV29-1 NA SASDRPTEAF
TRBJ2-6 TRBV4-3 NA ASSQEGTTGANVLT
TRBJ2-7 TRBV27 few ASSYTSGSTYEQY
TRBJ2-1 TRBV19 NA ASSITSGAYNEQF
TRBJ2-3 TRBV25-1 NA ASSESLAGGTDTQY
TRBJ1-5 TRBV9 once ASSAGTFRQPQH
TRBJ1-1 TRBV5-4 NA ASSPAGQGITF
TRBJ2-1 TRBV7-2 NA ASSFGQGVHNEQF
TRBJ2-1 TRBV9 NA ASSVEAGGARDEQF
TRBJ2-1 TRBV19 few ARWPRGTSGGSYNEQF
TRBJ1-1 TRBV11-3 NA ASSHGTENTEAF
TRBJ2-6 TRBV18 NA ASSPPAGTGANVLT
TRBJ2-1 TRBV4-1 once ASSLFGTESSYNEQF
TRBJ2-3 TRBV4-2 NA ASSQELAGGQDTQY
TRBJ1-1 TRBV5-4 NA ASSADRPEAF
TRBJ2-7 TRBV19 NA ASSPFQGKSSYEQY
TRBJ2-1 TRBV7-9 NA ASSLKGSSSYNEQF
TRBJ2-1 TRBV7-8 NA ASSFVGHDSYEQF
TRBJ2-1 TRBV19 NA ASSIWEGGYNEQF
TRBJ1-5 TRBV15 NA ATSCCVNQPQH
TRBJ2-1 TRBV10-3 NA AISGAGAGNEQF
TRBJ1-3 TRBV5-5 NA ASSLVGQEFDSGNTIY
TRBJ2-3 TRBV25-1 NA ASSELYLDLNTDTQY
TRBJ1-1 TRBV7-9 few ASSFGQGAATEAF
TRBJ1-5 TRBV13 NA ASSSSLTGNQPQH
TRBJ2-6 TRBV30 NA AWSESLGTGVFSGANVLT
TRBJ2-7 TRBV4-2 once ASSQKGVSEQY
TRBJ2-1 TRBV27 once ASSFPGQASYNEQF